This TCR beta chain stems from a study of shared clonotypes between healthy human individuals. The study's findings and limits: Since donors were few, the genetic and exposure-history diversity represented was limited.

Per the germline V gene, CDR1 is SGHDT and CDR2 is YYEEEE. V lost 3 bases, J lost 0 bases, and 10 bases lay in between. This CDR3 has 15 amino acids. This clone was recorded only once. The antigen remains undetermined. Once extracted for a subset, genomic DNA was divided evenly among several immunoSEQ plates. Assay used: immunoSEQ multiplex PCR; TCRdb lists only in-frame clones, some missing. Of 490,000 or so clones listed, 76% are singletons. The gene calls are TRBV5-6 and TRBJ1-3; D gene ambiguous. This TCR derives from a woman between 35 and 50 years old in good health. Some clones in this sample may be carry-over from other donors' samples. Sequenced: PBMCs. This chain's CDR3 is CASSSAKSSGNTIYF. CDR3 bases: TGTGCCAGCAGCTCCGCCAAGAGCTCTGGAAACACCATATATTTT.